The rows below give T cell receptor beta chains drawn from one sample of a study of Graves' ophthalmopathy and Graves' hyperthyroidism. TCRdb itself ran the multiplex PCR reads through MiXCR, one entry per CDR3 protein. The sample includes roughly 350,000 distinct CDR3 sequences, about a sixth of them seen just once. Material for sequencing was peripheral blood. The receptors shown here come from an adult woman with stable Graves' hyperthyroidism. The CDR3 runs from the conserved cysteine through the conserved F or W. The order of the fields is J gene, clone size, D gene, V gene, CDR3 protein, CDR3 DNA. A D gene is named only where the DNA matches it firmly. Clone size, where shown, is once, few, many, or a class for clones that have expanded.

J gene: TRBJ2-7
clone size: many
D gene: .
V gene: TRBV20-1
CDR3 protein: CSARDIFEGGYYEQYF
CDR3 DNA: TGCAGTGCTAGAGACATTTTTGAAGGGGGATATTACGAGCAGTACTTC

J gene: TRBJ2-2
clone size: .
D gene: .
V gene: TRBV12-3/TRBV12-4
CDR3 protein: CASSPRGWNTGELFF
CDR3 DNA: TGTGCCAGCAGTCCCAGGGGATGGAACACCGGGGAGCTGTTTTTT

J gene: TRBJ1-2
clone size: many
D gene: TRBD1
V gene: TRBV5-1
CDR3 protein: CASRTTGGFDGYTF
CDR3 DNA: TGCGCCAGCAGAACGACAGGGGGCTTCGATGGCTACACCTTC

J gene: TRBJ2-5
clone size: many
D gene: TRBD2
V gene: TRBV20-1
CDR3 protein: CSATPMAGTSGSTQETQYF
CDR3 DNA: TGCAGTGCTACCCCCATGGCCGGGACTAGCGGGAGTACCCAAGAGACCCAGTACTTC

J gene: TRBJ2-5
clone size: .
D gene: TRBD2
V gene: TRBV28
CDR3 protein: CASSTETSGRRTQYF
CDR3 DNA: TGTGCCAGCAGTACCGAGACTAGCGGACGGAGGACCCAGTACTTC

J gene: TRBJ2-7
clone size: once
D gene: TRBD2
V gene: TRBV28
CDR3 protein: CASNGGGTSGRYEQYF
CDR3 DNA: TGTGCCAGCAACGGGGGAGGGACTAGCGGGAGATACGAGCAGTACTTC

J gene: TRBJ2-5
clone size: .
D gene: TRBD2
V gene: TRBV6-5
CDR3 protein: CASSHPSGRPQETQYF
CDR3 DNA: TGTGCCAGCAGTCACCCTAGCGGGAGGCCTCAAGAGACCCAGTACTTC

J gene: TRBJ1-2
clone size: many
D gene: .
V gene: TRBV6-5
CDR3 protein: CASSYLGLDYGYTF
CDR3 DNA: TGTGCCAGCAGTTACTTGGGACTTGACTATGGCTACACCTTC

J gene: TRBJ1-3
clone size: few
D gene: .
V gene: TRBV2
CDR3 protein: CASSEDPNSGNTIYF
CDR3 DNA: TGTGCCAGCAGTGAGGACCCGAACTCTGGAAACACCATATATTTT

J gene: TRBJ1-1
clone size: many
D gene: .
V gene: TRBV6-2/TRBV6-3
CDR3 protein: CASSYAGHPGAFF
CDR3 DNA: TGTGCCAGCAGTTACGCTGGACACCCTGGAGCTTTCTTT

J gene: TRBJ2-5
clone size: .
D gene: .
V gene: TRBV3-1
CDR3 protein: CASSQVRGQQETQYF
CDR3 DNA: TGTGCCAGCAGCCAAGTAAGAGGACAGCAAGAGACCCAGTACTTC

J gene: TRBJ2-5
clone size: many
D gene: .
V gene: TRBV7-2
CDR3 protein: CASSLVTETQYF
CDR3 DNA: TGTGCCAGCAGCTTAGTTACGGAGACCCAGTACTTC

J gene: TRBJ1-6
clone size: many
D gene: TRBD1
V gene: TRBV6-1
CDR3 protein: CASTNPPGQESSYNSPLHF
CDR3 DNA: TGTGCCAGCACCAACCCCCCGGGACAGGAGAGCTCCTATAATTCACCCCTCCACTTT

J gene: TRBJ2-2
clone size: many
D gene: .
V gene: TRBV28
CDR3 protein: CASSHPNTGELFF
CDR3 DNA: TGTGCCAGCAGTCACCCAAATACCGGGGAGCTGTTTTTT

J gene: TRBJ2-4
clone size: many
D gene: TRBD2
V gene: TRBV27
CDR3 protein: CASSLYAGLAVQYF
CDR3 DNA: TGTGCCAGCAGTTTATACGCCGGACTAGCGGTACAGTACTTC

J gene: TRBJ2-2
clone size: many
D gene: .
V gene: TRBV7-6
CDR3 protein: CASSLAEQGSPDTGELFF
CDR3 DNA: TGTGCCAGCAGCTTAGCGGAGCAGGGGAGTCCCGACACCGGGGAGCTGTTTTTT

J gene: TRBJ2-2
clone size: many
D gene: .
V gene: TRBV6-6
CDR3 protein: CASSYNTGELFF
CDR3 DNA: TGTGCCAGCAGTTACAACACCGGGGAGCTGTTTTTT

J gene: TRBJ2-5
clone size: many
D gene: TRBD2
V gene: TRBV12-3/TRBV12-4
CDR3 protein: CARKLELAGGRETQYF
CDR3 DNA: TGTGCCAGAAAATTGGAGCTAGCGGGAGGGCGCGAGACCCAGTACTTC

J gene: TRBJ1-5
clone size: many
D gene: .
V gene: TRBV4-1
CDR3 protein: CASSQDSRGNQPQHF
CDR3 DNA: TGCGCCAGCAGCCAAGACTCCAGGGGCAATCAGCCCCAGCATTTT

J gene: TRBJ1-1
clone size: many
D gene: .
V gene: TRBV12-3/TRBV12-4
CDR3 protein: CASGLTVAEAFF
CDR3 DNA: TGTGCCAGCGGCCTGACAGTGGCTGAAGCTTTCTTT

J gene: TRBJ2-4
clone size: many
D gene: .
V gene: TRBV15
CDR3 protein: CATSGGRGMGKNIQYF
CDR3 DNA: TGTGCCACCAGCGGAGGCCGGGGGATGGGCAAAAACATTCAGTACTTC

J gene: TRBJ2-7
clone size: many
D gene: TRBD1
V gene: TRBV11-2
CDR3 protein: CASSRDRVGIYEQYF
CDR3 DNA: TGTGCCAGCAGCAGAGACAGGGTGGGAATCTACGAGCAGTACTTC

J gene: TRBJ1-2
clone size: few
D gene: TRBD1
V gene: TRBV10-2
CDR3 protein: CASSNRGNYGYTF
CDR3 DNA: TGCGCCAGCTCAAACAGGGGCAACTATGGCTACACCTTC

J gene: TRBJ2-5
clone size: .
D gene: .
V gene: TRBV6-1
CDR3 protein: CASSDRSGRSNQETQYF
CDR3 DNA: TGTGCCAGCAGTGACCGTTCCGGGAGATCTAATCAAGAGACCCAGTACTTC

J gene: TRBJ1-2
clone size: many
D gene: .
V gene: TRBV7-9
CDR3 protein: CASSLGTVIDGYTF
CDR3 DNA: TGTGCCAGCAGCTTAGGAACAGTCATTGATGGCTACACCTTC

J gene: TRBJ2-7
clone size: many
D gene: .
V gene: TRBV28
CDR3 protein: CASRSHGRDTYEQYF
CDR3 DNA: TGTGCCAGCAGGTCCCATGGGCGAGACACCTACGAGCAGTACTTC

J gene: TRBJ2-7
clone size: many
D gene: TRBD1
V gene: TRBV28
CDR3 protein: CASSLDRALYEQYF
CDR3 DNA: TGTGCCAGCAGTTTGGACAGGGCCCTCTACGAGCAGTACTTC

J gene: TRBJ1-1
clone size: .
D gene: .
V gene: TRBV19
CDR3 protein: CASSIDPYPRSTAMNTEAFF
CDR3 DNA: TGTGCCAGTAGTATAGATCCCTATCCCCGGTCGACAGCTATGAACACTGAAGCTTTCTTT

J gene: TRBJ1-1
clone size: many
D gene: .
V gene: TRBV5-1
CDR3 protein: CASSPEGGDTEAFF
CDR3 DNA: TGCGCCAGCAGCCCCGAGGGGGGTGACACTGAAGCTTTCTTT

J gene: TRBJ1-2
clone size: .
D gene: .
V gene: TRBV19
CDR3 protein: CASSTPGRGGIYGYTF
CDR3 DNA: TGTGCCAGTAGTACCCCAGGGCGAGGGGGTATCTATGGCTACACCTTC

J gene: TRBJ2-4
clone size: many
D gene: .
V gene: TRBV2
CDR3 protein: CASSETWGTKNIQYF
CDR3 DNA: TGTGCCAGCAGTGAAACGTGGGGAACCAAAAACATTCAGTACTTC